This TCR beta chain was sequenced during a study of blood T cell repertoires in COVID-19. About the study: Sources were T cells, B-cell-depleted T cells, or PBMCs; the material itself was cDNA or gDNA.

The CDR3 spans 14 residues. Per the germline V gene, CDR1 is SGHRS and CDR2 is YFSETQ. The germline V and J ends were trimmed by 0 bases and 4 bases, with 11 bases remaining between them. Method: immunoSEQ multiplex PCR; TCRdb's copy keeps in-frame clones and lacks some. Counted here are hundreds of thousands of clones, more than 70% occurring once; the ten biggest clones make up more than 1.5%. Ages ranged from about 18 to 89 years, with residence in about two dozen US areas. The chain joins TRBV5-1 to TRBJ2-7; tentative D call: TRBD1 (5 bases). The sequencing sample was made of PBMCs or T cells enriched from blood (not recorded which). This receptor was obtained from a man aged 35 to 55 in a cohort exposed to, infected with or recovered from COVID-19 (not recorded which). The CDR3 DNA sequence: TGCGCCAGCAGCTTGGCAGGGAAAGGGTACGAGCAGTACTTC. It translates to CASSLAGKGYEQYF.